Reported below is one T cell receptor beta chain. One junction end disagrees with the germline gene, perhaps due to a read error. TCRdb reanalysed the PCR reads using MiXCR and keeps one entry per CDR3 protein. The sample shows over 65,000 distinct CDR3 sequences, approximately 25% of them seen only once. This entry belongs to a study of molecular identifiers for immune sequencing clone quantification. This CDR3 region has 13 residues. CDR1 is KGHSY and CDR2 is FQNENV in the germline V gene. Naive CD8 T cells were sorted as CD8+CD4-CCR7+CD45RA+. Sequencing was done on a sample of naive CD8+ T cells from blood, with Jurkat cell RNA spiked in. Subset given: FACS-sorted CD8+CD4-CCR7+CD45RA+ naive T cells. This chain connects TRBV16 to TRBJ1-1; D is ambiguous. The origin of this receptor is a human donor in good health. Some libraries in this study had Jurkat cell RNA spiked in. The CDR3 DNA is TGTGCCAGCAGCCAACCCTTAAACACTGAAGATTTCTTT. Protein sequence: CASSQPLNTEDFF.